Listed below are T cell receptor beta chains from one sample, sequenced in a study of blood T cell repertoires in COVID-19. Produced via immunoSEQ multiplex PCR; TCRdb's table is partial and in-frame only. This sample has approximately 390,000 clones, with around nine tenths found just once. The sequenced material came from PBMCs or T cells enriched from blood (not recorded which). The receptor set was obtained from a woman between 45 and 60 years old who had recovered from COVID-19. The CDR3 runs from the conserved cysteine through the conserved F or W.

J | V | CDR3
TRBJ1-5 | TRBV7-8 | CASSLGGGRASNQPQHF
TRBJ1-2 | TRBV4-1 | CASSQIISGDWDGYTF
TRBJ2-7 | TRBV15 | CATSRDSGISGHVLPQYF
TRBJ1-6 | TRBV7-2 | CASSLRGQDLHF
TRBJ1-2 | TRBV5-1 | CASSSGTANYGYTF
TRBJ1-2 | TRBV7-9 | CASTLDNYGYTF
TRBJ2-7 | TRBV5-5 | CASSSPYQTAHEQYF
TRBJ2-2 | TRBV29-1 | CSVGLKDRVFPGELFF
TRBJ1-2 | TRBV19 | CATEAGQGVNYGYTF
TRBJ2-1 | TRBV6-4 | CASSVADRPPYNEQFF
TRBJ1-3 | TRBV5-4 | CASSLDTAGNTIYF
TRBJ2-1 | TRBV24-1 | CATSDSLVSSNEQFF
TRBJ1-2 | TRBV24-1 | CATSEAGQVHGYTF
TRBJ1-1 | TRBV7-8 | CASSYSRDRGFNTEAFF
TRBJ1-2 | TRBV24-1 | CATSDGSRDRNYGYTF
TRBJ2-1 | TRBV6-2/TRBV6-3 | CASSPLANEQFF
TRBJ2-7 | TRBV10-1 | CASSEYGRMKTYEQYF
TRBJ1-1 | TRBV18 | CASSPWSGHDTEAFF
TRBJ2-7 | TRBV5-1 | CASRAGTGSSYEQYF
TRBJ1-2 | TRBV7-9 | CASSSGQTNYGYTF
TRBJ1-5 | TRBV7-9 | CASSLTGNNQPQHF
TRBJ1-5 | TRBV4-2 | CASSQARQPDQPQHF
TRBJ2-7 | TRBV5-1 | CASSFDGTSSYEQYF
TRBJ2-1 | TRBV15 | CATSRDRLAGGTMGNEQFF
TRBJ1-5 | TRBV19 | CASSKFSGENQPQHF
TRBJ2-2 | TRBV7-9 | CASSFPREISSTNTGELFF
TRBJ1-3 | TRBV10-3 | CAISSQFSGNTIYF
TRBJ1-2 | TRBV7-8 | CASSLVLEGTNYGYTF
TRBJ2-7 | TRBV28 | CASREGLRTYEQYF
TRBJ1-3 | TRBV6-1 | CASSEVQGGNTIYF
TRBJ1-1 | TRBV29-1 | CSGAQGAVEAFF
TRBJ2-2 | TRBV18 | CASSQGARAGELFF
TRBJ2-1 | TRBV7-3 | CASSFAGTANNEQFF
TRBJ1-2 | TRBV2 | CASSAWRTGGEYGYTF
TRBJ1-5 | TRBV27 | CARAVPKPGAGVSNQPQHF
TRBJ1-4 | TRBV14 | CASSPFIQGANPGKLFF
TRBJ1-5 | TRBV2 | CASSESGGWRQPQHF
TRBJ1-3 | TRBV6-1 | CASSEGRAGGNTIYF
TRBJ2-2 | TRBV9 | CASSLDTNGGELFF
TRBJ2-1 | TRBV5-1 | CASNVLGGGEQFF
TRBJ2-7 | TRBV6-5 | CASSRDSISYEQYF
TRBJ2-2 | TRBV2 | CASRFASGGHTNTGELFF
TRBJ2-7 | TRBV6-5 | CASSWGGSSYEQYF
TRBJ1-4 | TRBV19 | CASSPTGHEKLFF
TRBJ2-5 | TRBV25-1 | CARVTGAATQYF
TRBJ1-1 | TRBV5-6 | CASSTRGGKGLNTEAFF
TRBJ2-5 | TRBV13 | CASSSKGQEETQYF
TRBJ1-5 | TRBV7-2 | CASSFAGTGTNQPQHF
TRBJ1-5 | TRBV2 | CASSRTGGPNQPQHF